Each of the 8 T cell receptor beta chains below was sequenced from the same sample in a study of T-cell reconstitution after alpha-beta-depleted transplantation in children. The authors prepared the TCRbeta library with unique molecular identifiers. TCRdb recomputed calls from the PCR reads with MiXCR, one row per CDR3 protein. Of roughly 100,000 distinct CDR3 sequences detected, approximately 8% appear once; the ten largest clones hold about a sixth. Sample: PBMCs, taken before TCRalphabeta/CD19-depleted stem cell transplant. The source of these receptors is a boy under 10 years old with acute lymphoblastic leukemia, due to receive a stem cell transplant.

The V call is TRBV29-1, the J call TRBJ1-5; tentative D call: TRBD1 (5 bases). Germline values: CDR1 SQVTM, CDR2 ANQGSEA. The germline V and J ends were trimmed by 6 bases and 2 bases, with 11 bases remaining between them. The CDR3 runs to 13 residues. The CDR3 is CSVATGRNQPQHF. In DNA form, the CDR3 reads TGCAGCGTGGCAACAGGCCGCAATCAGCCCCAGCATTTT.

The genes are TRBV5-1 and TRBJ2-3; D may match TRBD1 or TRBD2 (7 bases each). Germline-derived CDR1 and CDR2 are SGHRS and YFSETQ. The CDR3 runs to 15 residues. The ends were cut back, 6 bases at V and 2 bases at J, with 16 bases in the middle. CDR3 in DNA: TGCGCCAGCATCCAGGGGGGGGCTTACACAGATACGCAGTATTTT. Residues: CASIQGGAYTDTQYF.

This clonotype occurred many times. The chain links TRBV7-9 to TRBJ2-7; D not certain. Trimming took 4 bases from V and 3 from J, leaving 10 bases between them. CDR1 is SEHNR, CDR2 FQNEAQ, per germline (reference sequence). The CDR3 runs to 13 residues. The CDR3 is CASSSSTGYEQYF. For the CDR3, the DNA is TGTGCCAGCAGCTCCTCGACGGGCTACGAGCAGTACTTC.

This clonotype was counted ten times or more. The V call is TRBV6-2 or TRBV6-3, the J call TRBJ2-2, with 10 bases identical to TRBD1. Germline-derived CDR1 and CDR2 are MNHEY and SVGEGT. This CDR3 comprises 17 residues. J lost 5 bases, V lost 6 bases, and 12 bases had no gene match. CDR3 nucleotides: TGTGCCAGCAGACCCTTCGACAGGGGGCCGGAGACCGGGGAGCTGTTTTTT. Translating it yields CASRPFDRGPETGELFF.

This clonotype has ten or more counts. The chain links TRBV2 to TRBJ2-6; weak D call: TRBD1 (5 bases). V was pared by 7 bases and J by 0 bases, with 10 bases between. The CDR3 extends over 15 amino acids. CDR1 is SNHLY and CDR2 is FYNNEI in the germline V gene. CDR3 amino acids: CASNGDSSGANVLTF. The CDR3 nucleotides read TGTGCCAGCAATGGAGACAGCTCTGGGGCCAACGTCCTGACTTTC. The whole variable domain, filled in from reference TRBV2 and TRBJ2-6, reads EPEVTQTPSHQVTQMGQEVILRCVPISNHLYFYWYRQILGQKVEFLVSFYNNEISEKSEIFDDQFSVERPDGSNFTLKIRSTKLEDSAMYFCASNGDSSGANVLTFGAGSRLTVL.

This clonotype was seen many times. The J gene is TRBJ1-2, the V gene TRBV12-3 or TRBV12-4, with D possibly matching TRBD1 (5 bases). The V and J ends lost 6 bases and 8 bases respectively, with 25 bases between them. This CDR3 has 16 amino acids. The CDR3 DNA reads TGTGCCAGCAGCCCCAGTGAGGGGCTGCCCCCGGGCGGCTACACCTTC. Residues: CASSPSEGLPPGGYTF.

This clonotype was picked up a small number of times. Here the CDR3 DNA reads TGTGCCAGCAGCTTGCGTCAGGGGCACACAGATACGCAGTATTTT. Translation: CASSLRQGHTDTQYF. The chain recombines TRBV5-8 with TRBJ2-3; D perhaps matches TRBD1 (6 bases). Trimming left V 1 base short and J 2 bases short, with 11 bases between. CDR1 is SGHTS, CDR2 YDEGEE, per germline. The CDR3 runs to 15 residues.

This clonotype occurred a few times. This chain links TRBV6-5 with TRBJ1-1; tentative D call: TRBD1 (6 bases). Germline CDR1 is MNHEY and CDR2 is SVGAGI. Trimming pared 2 bases from V and 2 bases from J, leaving 12 bases between. The CDR3 runs 15 residues. In DNA form, the CDR3 reads TGTGCCAGCAGTTACGCGGGACAAGAAAACACTGAAGCTTTCTTT. Translated: CASSYAGQENTEAFF.